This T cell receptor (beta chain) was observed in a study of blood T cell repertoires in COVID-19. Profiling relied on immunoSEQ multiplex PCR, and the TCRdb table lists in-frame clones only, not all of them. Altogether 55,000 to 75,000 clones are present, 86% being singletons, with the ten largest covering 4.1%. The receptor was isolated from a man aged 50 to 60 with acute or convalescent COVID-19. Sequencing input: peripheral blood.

The CDR3 DNA follows: TGTGCCAGCAGCCAAGGAGGGACAGATACGCAGTATTTT. Translation: CASSQGGTDTQYF. This chain joins TRBV14 and TRBJ2-3; tentatively, D is TRBD2 (5 bases). V lost 1 base, J lost 3 bases, and 5 bases lay in between. This CDR3 is 13 amino acids long. Germline-derived CDR1 and CDR2 are SGHDN and FVKESK.